Following are 18 T cell receptor beta chains from one sample sequenced in a study of glioma-infiltrating T cells. The iRepertoire nested amplicon-rescue multiplex PCR amplified TCR alpha and beta CDR3s from RNA. MiXCR was run by TCRdb on the multiplex PCR reads, yielding one entry per CDR3 protein. The sample consists of around 350,000 distinct CDR3 sequences, 41% of them appearing once. The sequenced material came from glioma tissue, nonneoplastic brain tissue, or PBMCs (not recorded which). The receptors stem from a human donor with low-grade glioma or glioblastoma, undergoing nonglioma brain surgery, or in good health (not recorded which).

This clonotype was counted a few times. The V gene is TRBV20-1, the J gene TRBJ1-2; D is ambiguous. This CDR3 spans 15 amino acids. Trimming pared 3 bases from V and 4 bases from J, leaving 18 bases between. Germline-derived CDR1 and CDR2 are DFQATT and SNEGSKA (reference sequence). CDR3 sequence (DNA): TGCAGTGCTAGCGCCCCCCGTCAGGACCTCTATGGCTACACCTTC. This encodes CSASAPRQDLYGYTF.

The rearrangement links TRBV28 to TRBJ2-7, with D unclear. The CDR3 spans 12 residues. Germline lookup yields CDR1 MDHEN and CDR2 SYDVKM. V was shortened by 6 bases and J by 5 bases, with 11 bases between the two germline ends. Here the CDR3 DNA reads TGTGCCAGCAGGGGATTCCAAGACGAGCAGTACTTC. Protein: CASRGFQDEQYF.

The chain employs TRBV10-3 and TRBJ2-7; tentatively, D is TRBD1 (5 bases). Germline V gene sequence: CDR1 ENHRY, CDR2 SYGVKD. There are 16 residues in the CDR3. With 5 bases removed from V and 3 bases from J, the gap between germline ends came to 20 bases. The CDR3 region has the DNA TGTGCCATCAGTCCCTGGGGCGGTCAGACGGGCTACGAGCAGTACTTC. Protein sequence: CAISPWGGQTGYEQYF.

This chain connects TRBV10-3 to TRBJ2-1; tentatively, D is TRBD2 (5 bases). The CDR3 spans 14 residues. Germline assignment: CDR1 ENHRY and CDR2 SYGVKD. V lost 0 bases to trimming and J lost 4 bases, with 7 bases between them. The DNA for the CDR3 is TGTGCCATCAGTGAGTCTCGGGATTACAATGAGCAGTTCTTC. Its translation is CAISESRDYNEQFF.

This chain links TRBV28 with TRBJ2-6, with TRBD1 as a possible D gene (5 bases). This CDR3 is 15 amino acids long. Germline CDR1 reads MDHEN; CDR2 reads SYDVKM. V was trimmed by 3 bases and J by 1 base, leaving 7 bases between them. The CDR3 DNA follows: TGTGCCAGCAGTTTTCAGGGTTCTGGGGCCAACGTCCTGACTTTC. Residues: CASSFQGSGANVLTF.

Many counts were recorded for this clonotype. The chain uses TRBV6-1 and TRBJ1-5; possibly TRBD1 for D (5 bases). V lost 5 bases and J 4 bases, leaving 12 bases between the germline ends. Germline values: CDR1 MNHNS, CDR2 SASEGT. This CDR3 contains 14 residues. In DNA form, the CDR3 reads TGTGCCAGCAGTAGGACAACTTGGAATCAGCCCCAGCATTTT. Its protein product is CASSRTTWNQPQHF.

This clonotype was counted many times. This chain connects TRBV6-5 to TRBJ2-5; 7 positions match TRBD1. CDR1 and CDR2 (germline): MNHEY, SVGAGI. The CDR3 length is 16 residues. V was clipped by 0 bases and J by 4 bases; unmatched bases: 8. The DNA for the CDR3 is TGTGCCAGCAGTTACTCGAATCGGGACAGAGCAGAGACCCAGTACTTC. Translated, it gives CASSYSNRDRAETQYF.

This clonotype was seen a few times. The chain is built from TRBV20-1 and TRBJ1-2; the D gene is possibly TRBD1 (5 bases). Trimming took off 6 bases at V and 2 bases at J, with 10 bases between the two ends. CDR3 size: 12 residues. The V gene's germline CDR1 is DFQATT and CDR2 SNEGSKA (reference sequence). CDR3 amino acids: CSAHGQNYGYTF. The CDR3 DNA follows: TGCAGTGCCCACGGACAAAACTATGGCTACACCTTC.

This clonotype was found many times. The chain couples TRBV27 to TRBJ2-3; D may be TRBD1 (5 bases). Trimming took off 6 bases at V and 4 bases at J, with 14 bases between the two ends. Germline V lookup: CDR1 MNHEY, CDR2 SMNVEV (reference sequence). The CDR3 has 14 amino acids. In DNA form, the CDR3 reads TGTGCCAGCAGCCAAGCTCGACAGTCAGATACGCAGTATTTT. Its translation is CASSQARQSDTQYF.

This clonotype was recorded a few times. This sequence joins TRBV2 and TRBJ2-3; 7 nucleotides agree with TRBD1. Losses at the gene ends were 7 bases for V and 3 bases for J; bases not matched to a gene: 10. The length of the CDR3 is 15 residues. Germline V lookup: CDR1 SNHLY, CDR2 FYNNEI. CDR3 loop: CASNAITRGTDTQYF. CDR3 bases: TGTGCCAGCAATGCGATTACCAGGGGGACAGATACGCAGTATTTT.

This clonotype has ten or more counts. The chain employs TRBV6-5 and TRBJ2-1, with TRBD2 matching over 9 bases. With V trimmed by 0 bases and J by 0 bases, 6 bases remained unmatched. The CDR3 length is 18 residues. The germline CDR1 and CDR2 sequences are MNHEY and SVGAGI. Written as DNA, the CDR3 is TGTGCCAGCAGTTACTCGTTTAGCGGGAGTTCCTCCTACAATGAGCAGTTCTTC. Translated: CASSYSFSGSSSYNEQFF.

The chain recombines TRBV6-1 with TRBJ1-4; TRBD1 matches at 8 bases. J gave up 2 bases and V 5 bases, and 4 bases lay outside the gene matches. This CDR3 region has 15 residues. Germline V gives CDR1 MNHNS, CDR2 SASEGT. Here the CDR3 DNA reads TGTGCCAGCAGTATCAACAGGGGGACTAATGAAAAACTGTTTTTT. It codes for CASSINRGTNEKLFF.

Remarks on this clonotype: No conserved phenylalanine or tryptophan is present at the end of the CDR3, so a read error is the likely explanation. The rearrangement joins TRBV6-1 to TRBJ1-1; D is uncertain. The V and J ends lost 6 bases and 5 bases respectively, with 7 bases between them. In germline, CDR1 is MNHNS, CDR2 SASEGT. The CDR3 has 11 residues. The CDR3 sequence is CASSMGTEAFL. In DNA, the CDR3 is TGTGCCAGCAGCATGGGTACTGAAGCTTTCCTT.

With respect to this clonotype: With a much larger clone just one base away, this may be a read error. V and J are TRBV28 and TRBJ1-1; 8 nucleotides line up with TRBD1. The CDR3 loop spans 16 amino acids. Germline V lookup: CDR1 MDHEN, CDR2 SYDVKM. After removal of 5 bases from V and 3 bases from J, the junction contained 11 bases not matched to a gene. As DNA, the CDR3 is TGTGCCAGCAGTATCTGGACAGGGTCTGAAGACACTGAAGCTTTCTTT. Protein: CASSIWTGSEDTEAFF.

The V and J genes are TRBV12-3 or TRBV12-4 and TRBJ1-1; no definite D call. V was cut by 5 bases and J by 0 bases, with 10 bases left in between. The CDR3 totals 14 residues. CDR3 DNA sequence: TGTGCCAGCAGTCCACATCTTTTGAACACTGAAGCTTTCTTT. Translating gives CASSPHLLNTEAFF.

V usage is TRBV6-1 and J usage is TRBJ2-7; 7 nucleotides agree with TRBD1. The CDR3 consists of 15 residues. Germline V gene data show CDR1 as MNHNS and CDR2 as SASEGT. V shed 11 bases and J 5 bases; nucleotides not matched to a gene: 18. In DNA, the CDR3 is TGTGCCGGCACCCAGGGGGATGCGATACCGGACGAGCAGTACTTC. Protein: CAGTQGDAIPDEQYF.

Only a few counts were recorded for this clonotype. The J gene is TRBJ2-7, the V gene TRBV20-1; tentative D call: TRBD1 (6 bases). V shed 6 bases and J shed 6 bases, with 21 bases lying between them. CDR1 and CDR2 (germline): DFQATT, SNEGSKA (reference sequence). The CDR3 sequence is 14 residues long. The CDR3 bases are TGCAGTGCATACCCAAGGGGGTCGGAGGCCGAGCAGTACTTC. Translating it yields CSAYPRGSEAEQYF.

This clonotype was detected ten times or more. The genes are TRBV27 and TRBJ2-7, with 7 bases aligning to TRBD1. The CDR3 contains 15 residues. The trim removed 5 bases at V and 2 bases at J, leaving 9 bases unmatched. CDR1 and CDR2 (germline): MNHEY, SMNVEV (reference sequence). CDR3 DNA: TGTGCCAGCAGTCCCCCCAACAGGGGCGCCTACGAGCAGTACTTC. It is translated as CASSPPNRGAYEQYF.